The clone carrying this TCR beta chain was detected a few times. What it recognizes is unknown. RNA transcripts were the source from which TCR beta CDR3 regions were amplified. Scientists carried out first-round RT-PCR using HTBI primers and then a second-round multiplex PCR. TCRdb fed the multiplex PCR reads into MiXCR, producing one record per CDR3 protein. The data hold about 700,000 distinct CDR3 sequences, with 40% observed a single time. The sample comes from a study of Graves' ophthalmopathy and Graves' hyperthyroidism. Regarding the study as a whole: In separating ophthalmopathy from stable hyperthyroidism, a 13-signature model achieved about 91% sensitivity and around 80% specificity. Blood repertoires reportedly contained most expanded thyroid clonotypes above 0.001 frequency.

This CDR3 contains 15 residues. The V and J ends lost 4 bases and 8 bases respectively, with 18 bases between them. Germline V gives CDR1 SGHDT, CDR2 YYEEEE. Diagnostic conclusions were grounded in clinical symptoms, serum thyroxine, TRAb, thyroid ultrasound and orbital computed tomography. The receptor's source is an adult man with Graves' ophthalmopathy. The J gene is TRBJ2-2, the V gene TRBV5-6; TRBD1 is a possible D gene (6 bases). The sequenced sample was peripheral blood. The CDR3 DNA reads as TGTGCCAGCAGCGGACAAACAGGGTTTGGAGGGGAGCTGTTTTTT. Translated, it gives CASSGQTGFGGELFF. Full variable domain (missing parts from reference TRBV5-6 and TRBJ2-2): DAGVTQSPTHLIKTRGQQVTLRCSPKSGHDTVSWYQQALGQGPQFIFQYYEEEERQRGNFPDRFSGHQFPNYSSELNVNALLLGDSALYLCASSGQTGFGGELFFGEGSRLTVL.